The 27 T cell receptor beta chains below come from one sample, sequenced in a study of blood T cells in healthy people across ages. The use of a sample-barcoded 5' primer and a J-beta primer mix characterized a second PCR of roughly 6 to 12 cycles. TCRdb redid the calling of the 5' RACE reads with MiXCR, one entry per CDR3 protein. The table has about 1 million distinct CDR3 sequences, under 45% seen once. The source material was blood. All receptors come from a woman aged 60-75 years in good health.

This clonotype was detected ten times or more. V gene TRBV9 combines with J gene TRBJ2-3; D not resolved. This CDR3 has 12 amino acids. V shed 0 bases and J shed 5 bases, with 4 bases lying between them. The germline CDR1 and CDR2 sequences are SGDLS and YYNGEE. The CDR3 nucleotides are TGTGCCAGCAGCGTAGGGTTAGATACGCAGTATTTT. Translation gives CASSVGLDTQYF.

This clonotype turned up a few times. This sequence joins TRBV11-2 and TRBJ2-1, with a tentative D call TRBD2 (5 bases). The length of the CDR3 is 17 residues. The V gene lost 5 bases and the J gene lost 0 bases, with 17 bases spanning the gap. Germline CDR1 reads SGHAT; CDR2 reads FQNNGV. The CDR3 DNA reads TGTGCCAGCAGCCTGAGGGTGGTTCGGGACTCCTACAATGAGCAGTTCTTC. Amino acids: CASSLRVVRDSYNEQFF. Full variable domain (outside the CDR3, taken from reference TRBV11-2 and TRBJ2-1): EAGVAQSPRYKIIEKRQSVAFWCNPISGHATLYWYQQILGQGPKLLIQFQNNGVVDDSQLPKDRFSAERLKGVDSTLKIQPAKLEDSAVYLCASSLRVVRDSYNEQFFGPGTRLTVL.

The chain combines TRBV18 with TRBJ2-5; either TRBD1 or TRBD2 may supply D (5 bases each). Germline CDR1 is KGHSH and CDR2 is LQKENI. V lost 3 bases to trimming and J lost 5 bases, with 16 bases between them. The CDR3 runs to 15 residues. CDR3 in DNA: TGTGCCAGCTCACCGATACAGGCGGGCGCGGAGACCCAGTACTTC. This sequence encodes CASSPIQAGAETQYF.

CDR3 coding DNA: TGCGCCAGCAGCACGGAGGGGGCAGAGGGCTACACCTTC. Amino acids: CASSTEGAEGYTF. The chain joins TRBV5-1 to TRBJ1-2, with 7 bases identical to TRBD1. Per germline, CDR1 SGHRS and CDR2 YFSETQ. V gave up 4 bases and J gave up 8 bases; unmatched junction bases: 8. CDR3 length equals 13 residues.

This clonotype was counted ten times or more. This sequence joins TRBV20-1 and TRBJ2-4; 9 bases are a match to TRBD1. Germline CDR1 and CDR2: DFQATT and SNEGSKA (reference sequence). Trimming at V came to 6 bases and at J to 6 bases, leaving 15 bases not matched to a gene. This CDR3 is built from 16 residues. The CDR3 coding sequence is TGCAGTGCCACTAGGGCCGGGACAGGGACTGGAAACATTCAGTACTTC. This sequence encodes CSATRAGTGTGNIQYF.

With regard to this clonotype: Relative to the germline gene, one junction end is altered; a read error may explain this. This chain uses TRBV5-1 with TRBJ2-5, with D perhaps TRBD2 (5 bases). Germline V gene data show CDR1 as SGHRS and CDR2 as YFSETQ. CDR3 length: 14 residues. CDR3 in amino acids: CASSLEAVREAQYF. As DNA, the CDR3 is TGCGCCAGCAGCTTGGAAGCGGTCAGAGAGGCCCAGTACTTC.

The rearrangement joins TRBV20-1 to TRBJ2-1; 9 bases match TRBD2. The CDR3 runs to 15 residues. J was trimmed by 8 bases and V by 3 bases; bases with no gene match: 11. CDR1 is DFQATT, CDR2 SNEGSKA, per germline (reference sequence). DNA for the CDR3: TGCAGTGCTAGGAGCGGTAGCGGGAGAGGGTATGAGCAGTTCTTC. Translating gives CSARSGSGRGYEQFF.

The chain combines TRBV11-2 with TRBJ2-1; 12 positions agree with TRBD2. Germline CDR1 and CDR2: SGHAT and FQNNGV. V dropped 7 bases and J dropped 13; count of bases not matched to a gene: 5. The length of the CDR3 is 12 residues. In nucleotides, the CDR3 is TGTGCCAGCACCTCTAGCGGGAGGGCCCAGTTCTTC. Its translation is CASTSSGRAQFF.

The chain links TRBV20-1 to TRBJ1-1; perhaps TRBD1 as D (5 bases). V was pared by 5 bases and J by 1 base, with 17 bases between. CDR1 is DFQATT, CDR2 SNEGSKA, per germline (reference sequence). The CDR3 has 15 amino acids. This CDR3 is CSAYLPGRGNTEAFF. For the CDR3, the DNA is TGCAGTGCTTATTTACCGGGACGGGGGAACACTGAAGCTTTCTTT.

There are a few counts of this clonotype. The chain is built from TRBV7-9 and TRBJ2-7, with a tentative D call TRBD2 (5 bases). Per germline, CDR1 SEHNR and CDR2 FQNEAQ (reference sequence). This CDR3 comprises 16 residues. Trimming shortened V by 1 base and J by 11 bases, and 24 bases separated the two germline ends. The CDR3 region has the DNA TGTGCCAGCAGCTTAGATCGTCCAGCGCTGAATACGAGGGAGTACTTC. It specifies CASSLDRPALNTREYF.

The rearrangement uses TRBV20-1 and TRBJ2-7; perhaps TRBD1 as D (5 bases). The CDR3 totals 13 residues. CDR1 is DFQATT and CDR2 is SNEGSKA in the germline V gene (reference sequence). V was clipped by 5 bases and J by 3 bases, with 14 bases between them. DNA of the CDR3: TGCAGTGCTCAGACTCATCAGGGCTACGAGCAGTACTTC. Translating it yields CSAQTHQGYEQYF.

The V and J genes are TRBV29-1 and TRBJ1-2; D is unclear. Germline V CDR1 and CDR2: SQVTM, ANQGSEA. The V end lost 7 bases, the J end lost 4 bases, and 22 bases lay between the germline ends. The CDR3 sequence is 15 residues long. The chain's CDR3 is CSADDTRTEFYGYTF. The CDR3 DNA reads as TGCAGCGCCGATGACACACGGACGGAGTTCTATGGCTACACCTTC.

A word on this clonotype: This sequence may be a read error, since a much larger clone differs from it by one base. The V and J genes are TRBV5-1 and TRBJ2-7, with a weak D call TRBD2 (5 bases). The CDR3 runs 11 residues. Germline CDR1 is SGHRS and CDR2 is YFSETQ. Trimming took 4 bases from V and 9 from J, leaving 11 bases between them. CDR3 in DNA: TGCGCCAGCAGCCAGGACCGGGGGCAGTACTTC. This translates into CASSQDRGQYF.

The CDR3 region is CASSFLLPRAEAKNIQYF. In nucleotides, the CDR3 is TGTGCCAGCAGTTTCTTACTCCCTCGGGCAGAAGCCAAAAACATTCAGTACTTC. The rearrangement joins TRBV27 to TRBJ2-4; D uncertain. Germline V CDR1 and CDR2: MNHEY, SMNVEV (reference sequence). The V gene lost 3 bases and the J gene lost 0 bases, with 18 bases spanning the gap. The CDR3 totals 18 residues.

This chain connects TRBV4-2 to TRBJ2-4, with D perhaps being TRBD1 or TRBD2 (5 bases each). Deletions cut 4 bases from V and 2 bases from J, with 12 bases between. CDR1 LGHNA and CDR2 YNFKEQ come from the germline V gene. The CDR3 length is 15 residues. CDR3 in amino acids: CASSLRGASKNIQYF. The CDR3 DNA reads TGTGCCAGCAGCCTAAGGGGAGCCTCCAAAAACATTCAGTACTTC.

This clonotype was seen a handful of times. CDR3 DNA: TGTGCCAGCAGCCAAGCACCGGGCCGCGATGAAAAACTGTTTTTT. It translates to CASSQAPGRDEKLFF. The chain joins TRBV4-2 to TRBJ1-4; D not certain. The CDR3 consists of 15 residues. Trimming pared 1 base from V and 6 bases from J, leaving 12 bases between. CDR1 is LGHNA and CDR2 is YNFKEQ in the germline V gene.

The gene calls are TRBV2 and TRBJ2-1, with a possible D match to TRBD2 (5 bases). Trimming cost V 6 bases and J 3 bases, with 15 bases left between them. The CDR3 runs 15 residues. The germline CDR1 and CDR2 sequences are SNHLY and FYNNEI. The CDR3 here is CASSLARSFYNEQFF. Here the CDR3 DNA reads TGTGCCAGCAGCCTAGCCAGGAGCTTCTACAATGAGCAGTTCTTC.

This chain connects TRBV4-2 to TRBJ1-6; D is undetermined. CDR3 length: 15 amino acids. V lost 2 bases to trimming and J lost 6 bases, with 11 bases between them. Germline V gives CDR1 LGHNA, CDR2 YNFKEQ. The CDR3 sequence: CASSQTREANSPLHF. Written as DNA, the CDR3 is TGTGCCAGCAGCCAAACTAGGGAAGCTAATTCACCCCTCCACTTT.

The chain couples TRBV12-3 or TRBV12-4 to TRBJ1-5, with D possibly TRBD1 on 5 matching bases. The length of the CDR3 is 14 residues. V was pared by 4 bases and J by 6 bases, with 13 bases between. Here the CDR3 reads CASSSKAGPQPQHF. The CDR3 coding sequence is TGTGCCAGCAGTTCCAAAGCGGGACCTCAGCCCCAGCATTTT.

The V call is TRBV10-3, the J call TRBJ2-3; D remains ambiguous. The CDR3 consists of 14 residues. Germline CDR1 ENHRY, CDR2 SYGVKD. V was cut by 6 bases and J by 0 bases, with 10 bases left in between. The chain's CDR3 is CAIRADISTDTQYF. The CDR3 DNA reads as TGTGCCATCAGGGCCGACATCAGCACAGATACGCAGTATTTT.

This chain links TRBV29-1 with TRBJ2-5, with 9 bases fitting TRBD2. The J call may be in error: the DNA end matches TRBJ2-7 better. The CDR3 contains 13 residues. Germline V gene sequence: CDR1 SQVTM, CDR2 ANQGSEA. This CDR3 is CSVGAGGKDEQYF. The CDR3, as DNA: TGCAGCGTTGGGGCGGGGGGGAAGGACGAGCAGTACTTC.

The gene calls are TRBV18 and TRBJ2-4, with 7 nucleotides matching TRBD1. The J call may be incorrect, as the DNA end agrees better with TRBJ2-7. This CDR3 is built from 15 residues. Germline CDR1 is KGHSH and CDR2 is LQKENI. The CDR3 nucleotides read TGTGCCAGCTCACCGGACAGGTTAAGCTCCTACGAGCAGTACTTC. Protein: CASSPDRLSSYEQYF.

The CDR3 spells CASSYGGAADTQYF. In nucleotides, the CDR3 is TGTGCCAGCAGTTACGGAGGGGCGGCAGATACGCAGTATTTT. The J gene is TRBJ2-3, the V gene TRBV6-6; TRBD2 might be the D (6 bases). Germline V CDR1 and CDR2: MNHNY, SVGAGI (reference sequence). CDR3 length: 14 amino acids. Trimming took off 2 bases at V and 4 bases at J, with 10 bases between the two ends.

The genes are TRBV28 and TRBJ2-1, with D uncertain. Germline CDR1 MDHEN, CDR2 SYDVKM. This CDR3 comprises 16 residues. Trimming took off 1 base at V and 3 bases at J, with 13 bases between the two ends. The CDR3 bases are TGTGCCAGCAGTTTATCGGTCCTTAAGGGCTACAATGAGCAGTTCTTC. Its protein product is CASSLSVLKGYNEQFF.

This chain joins TRBV29-1 and TRBJ2-1; the D is unclear. The germline V and J ends were trimmed by 8 bases and 2 bases, with 10 bases remaining between them. Per the germline V gene, CDR1 is SQVTM and CDR2 is ANQGSEA. The CDR3 is 12 amino acids. CDR3 sequence reads: CSSRRTYNEQFF. The CDR3 bases are TGCAGCTCCCGACGTACCTACAATGAGCAGTTCTTC.

In this sample, this clonotype turned up a few times. The V gene is TRBV12-3 or TRBV12-4, the J gene TRBJ2-5; 10 bases agree with TRBD2. This CDR3 has 17 amino acids. With 2 bases clipped from V and 3 bases from J, the junction kept 9 bases outside the gene matches. The CDR3 DNA follows: TGTGCCAGCAGTTTATTCAGGACTAGCGGCCCCAAAGAGACCCAGTACTTC. Its protein is CASSLFRTSGPKETQYF.

This chain links TRBV9 with TRBJ2-1; 10 positions match TRBD2. Germline V lookup: CDR1 SGDLS, CDR2 YYNGEE. J lost 7 bases, V lost 5 bases, and 9 bases had no gene match. The CDR3 length is 15 residues. The DNA for the CDR3 is TGTGCCAGCAGTGAAAGCGGGAGGGTCGGGAATGAGCAGTTCTTC. Protein: CASSESGRVGNEQFF.